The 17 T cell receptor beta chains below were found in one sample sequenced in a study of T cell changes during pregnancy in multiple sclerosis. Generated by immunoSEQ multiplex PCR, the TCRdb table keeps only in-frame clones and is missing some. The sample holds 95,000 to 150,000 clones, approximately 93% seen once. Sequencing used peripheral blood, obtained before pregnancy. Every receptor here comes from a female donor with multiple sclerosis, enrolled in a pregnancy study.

CDR3 bases: TGTGCCAGCAGCTTGGGCAGAGCCACTGAAGCTTTCTTT. Protein sequence: CASSLGRATEAFF. The chain is built from TRBV7-3 and TRBJ1-1; D uncertain. This CDR3 is 13 amino acids long. Trimming took off 3 bases at V and 4 bases at J, with 9 bases between the two ends. Germline CDR1 and CDR2: SGHTA and FQGTGA.

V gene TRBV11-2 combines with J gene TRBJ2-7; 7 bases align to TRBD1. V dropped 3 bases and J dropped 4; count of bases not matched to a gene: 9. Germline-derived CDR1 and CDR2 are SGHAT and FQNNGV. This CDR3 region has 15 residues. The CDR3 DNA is TGTGCCAGCAGCTTCATGACAGGGTACCAGTACGAGCAGTACTTC. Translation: CASSFMTGYQYEQYF.

The CDR3 sequence is CASRETGAGEKLFF. As DNA, the CDR3 is TGTGCCAGCAGGGAGACAGGGGCGGGTGAAAAACTGTTTTTT. The V gene is TRBV6-5, the J gene TRBJ1-4; TRBD1 aligns across 8 bases. Germline V gene data show CDR1 as MNHEY and CDR2 as SVGAGI. The CDR3 extends over 14 amino acids. Germline trimming cut 6 bases from V and 7 bases from J; bases unmatched to any gene: 7.

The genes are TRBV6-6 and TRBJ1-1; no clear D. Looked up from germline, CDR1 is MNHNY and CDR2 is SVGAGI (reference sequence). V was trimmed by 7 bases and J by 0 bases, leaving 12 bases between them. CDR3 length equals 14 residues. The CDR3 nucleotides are TGTGCCAGCAATATCGGCGGGTTGAACACTGAAGCTTTCTTT. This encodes CASNIGGLNTEAFF.

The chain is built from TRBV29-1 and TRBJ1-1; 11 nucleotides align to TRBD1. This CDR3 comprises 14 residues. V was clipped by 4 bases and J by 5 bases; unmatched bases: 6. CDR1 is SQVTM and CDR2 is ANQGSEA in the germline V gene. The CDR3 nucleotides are TGCAGCGTTGTCCGGGACAGGGGGGAGACTGAAGCTTTCTTT. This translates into CSVVRDRGETEAFF. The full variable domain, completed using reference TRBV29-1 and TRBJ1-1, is SAVISQKPSRDICQRGTSLTIQCQVDSQVTMMFWYRQQPGQSLTLIATANQGSEATYESGFVIDKFPISRPNLTFSTLTVSNMSPEDSSIYLCSVVRDRGETEAFFGQGTRLTVV.

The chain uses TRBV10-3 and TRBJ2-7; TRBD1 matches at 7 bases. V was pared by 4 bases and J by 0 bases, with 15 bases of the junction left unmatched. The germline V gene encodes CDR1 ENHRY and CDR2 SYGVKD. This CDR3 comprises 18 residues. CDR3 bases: TGTGCCATCAGTGGTCCAGGGGGTACACATCGGAGCTCCTACGAGCAGTACTTC. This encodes CAISGPGGTHRSSYEQYF.

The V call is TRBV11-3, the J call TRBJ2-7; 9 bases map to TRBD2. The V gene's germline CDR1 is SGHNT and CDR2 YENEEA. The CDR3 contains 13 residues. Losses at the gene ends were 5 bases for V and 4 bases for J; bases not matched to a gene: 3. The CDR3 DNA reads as TGTGCCAGCAGCACGACTAGCGGTTACGAGCAGTACTTC. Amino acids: CASSTTSGYEQYF.

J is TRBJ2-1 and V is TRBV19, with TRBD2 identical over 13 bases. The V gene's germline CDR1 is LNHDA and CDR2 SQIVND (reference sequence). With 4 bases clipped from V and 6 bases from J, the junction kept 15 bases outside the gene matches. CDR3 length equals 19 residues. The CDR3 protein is CASSTPGLAGRERLNEQFF. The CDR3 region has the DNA TGTGCCAGTAGTACGCCGGGACTAGCGGGACGAGAGCGGCTCAATGAGCAGTTCTTC.

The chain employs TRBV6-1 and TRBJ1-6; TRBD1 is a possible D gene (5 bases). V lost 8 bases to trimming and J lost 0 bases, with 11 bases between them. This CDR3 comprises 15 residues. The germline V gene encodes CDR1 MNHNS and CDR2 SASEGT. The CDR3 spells CASDRGGSYNSPLHF. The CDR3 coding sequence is TGTGCCAGCGATCGGGGGGGCTCCTATAATTCACCCCTCCACTTT.

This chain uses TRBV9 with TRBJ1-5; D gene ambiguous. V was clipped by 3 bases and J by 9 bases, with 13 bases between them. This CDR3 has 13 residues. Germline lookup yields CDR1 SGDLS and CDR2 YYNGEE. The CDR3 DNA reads TGTGCCAGCAGCGCTACAGTTAAAGGGCCCCAGCATTTT. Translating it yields CASSATVKGPQHF.

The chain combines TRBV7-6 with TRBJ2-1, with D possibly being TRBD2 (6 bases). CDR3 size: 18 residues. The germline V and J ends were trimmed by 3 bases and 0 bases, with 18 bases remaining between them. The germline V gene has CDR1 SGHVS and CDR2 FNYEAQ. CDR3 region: CASSFLAGILSSYNEQFF. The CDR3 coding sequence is TGTGCCAGCAGCTTTCTGGCGGGAATTTTGAGCTCCTACAATGAGCAGTTCTTC.

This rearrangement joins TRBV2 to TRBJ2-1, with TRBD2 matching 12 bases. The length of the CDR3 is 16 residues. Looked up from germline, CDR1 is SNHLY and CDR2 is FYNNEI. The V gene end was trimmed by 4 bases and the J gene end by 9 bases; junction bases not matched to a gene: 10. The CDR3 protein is CASSASGGVYFGEQFF. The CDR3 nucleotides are TGTGCCAGCAGTGCTAGCGGGGGGGTTTATTTCGGTGAGCAGTTCTTC.

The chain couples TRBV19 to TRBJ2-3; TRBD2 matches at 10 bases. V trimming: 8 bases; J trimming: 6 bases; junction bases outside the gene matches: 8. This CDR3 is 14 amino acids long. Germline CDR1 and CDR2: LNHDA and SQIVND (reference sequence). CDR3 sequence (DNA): TGTGCCAGTTTTAGCGGGAGGACCTGGGATACGCAGTATTTT. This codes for CASFSGRTWDTQYF. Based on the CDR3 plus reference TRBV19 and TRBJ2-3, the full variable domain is DGGITQSPKYLFRKEGQNVTLSCEQNLNHDAMYWYRQDPGQGLRLIYYSQIVNDFQKGDIAEGYSVSREKKESFPLTVTSAQKNPTAFYLCASFSGRTWDTQYFGPGTRLTVL.

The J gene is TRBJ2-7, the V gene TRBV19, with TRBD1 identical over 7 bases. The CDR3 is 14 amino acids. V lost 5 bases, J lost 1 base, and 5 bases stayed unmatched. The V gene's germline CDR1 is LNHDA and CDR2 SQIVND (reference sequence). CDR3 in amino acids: CASSVNRGSYEQYF. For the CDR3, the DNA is TGTGCCAGTAGTGTTAACAGGGGTTCCTACGAGCAGTACTTC.

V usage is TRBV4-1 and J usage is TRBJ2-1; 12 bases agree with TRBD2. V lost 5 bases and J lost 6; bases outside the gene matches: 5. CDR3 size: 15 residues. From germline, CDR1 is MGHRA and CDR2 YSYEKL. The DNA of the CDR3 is TGCGCCAGCAGCTTACTAGCGGGAGGTGTCAATGAGCAGTTCTTC. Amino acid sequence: CASSLLAGGVNEQFF.

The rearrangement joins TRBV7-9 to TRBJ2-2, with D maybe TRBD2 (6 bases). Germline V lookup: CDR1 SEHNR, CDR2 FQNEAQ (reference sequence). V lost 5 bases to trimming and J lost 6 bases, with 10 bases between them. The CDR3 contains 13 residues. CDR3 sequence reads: CASSLWGAGELFF. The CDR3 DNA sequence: TGTGCCAGCAGCCTCTGGGGGGCCGGGGAGCTGTTTTTT.

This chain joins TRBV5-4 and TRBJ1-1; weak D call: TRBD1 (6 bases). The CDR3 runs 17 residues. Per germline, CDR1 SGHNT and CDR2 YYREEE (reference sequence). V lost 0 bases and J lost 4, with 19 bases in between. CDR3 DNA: TGTGCCAGCAGCTTGGCCAAACGGGCAGGGGACCTCACTGAAGCTTTCTTT. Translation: CASSLAKRAGDLTEAFF.